This T cell receptor beta chain was found in a study of T cells in localized non-small cell lung cancer. Study results and caveats: A median around 57 of the top 100 tumor clones appeared in adjacent lung.

Clones were sequenced by immunoSEQ multiplex PCR, and TCRdb holds only the in-frame ones, with some missing. Among about 25,000 clones, 75% to 90% were seen once, and the ten largest hold 5.8%. For this clone: Its antigen remains unknown.

This CDR3 has 15 residues. Germline V gives CDR1 KGHSH, CDR2 LQKENI. With 0 bases clipped from V and 5 bases from J, the junction kept 4 bases outside the gene matches. The TCR originated in a male donor at least 60 years old with stage II squamous cell lung carcinoma. The sequencing here drew on peripheral blood, taken before any cancer treatment. The J gene is TRBJ2-7, the V gene TRBV18; TRBD1 matches 10 bases. This CDR3 reads CASSPPGQGINEQYF. The CDR3 region has the DNA TGTGCCAGCTCACCACCGGGACAGGGGATAAACGAGCAGTACTTC.